These T cell receptor beta chains were read from a single sample in a study of Ad26.COV2.S vaccination and SARS-CoV-2 variants. Generated by immunoSEQ multiplex PCR, the TCRdb table keeps only in-frame clones and is missing some. The sample lists fewer than 500,000 clones, less than 95% occurring once. The sequencing here drew on peripheral blood, taken in a trial of Ad26.COV2.S vaccine versus placebo. All receptors come from a person between 18 and 60 years old who received the Ad26.COV2.S COVID-19 vaccine or a placebo. The CDR3 runs from the conserved cysteine through the conserved F or W. Each record gives: D gene, J gene, clone size, V gene, CDR3 DNA, CDR3 protein. A D gene is named only where the DNA matches it firmly. Clone size, where shown, is once, few, many, or a class for clones that have expanded.

d_gene: TRBD1; j_gene: TRBJ2-1; abundance: -; v_gene: TRBV11-3; CDR3nt: TGTGCCAGCAGCCCCGACCCAAGGACAGGGAAGCATAATGAGCAGTTCTTC; CDR3aa: CASSPDPRTGKHNEQFF
d_gene: -; j_gene: TRBJ2-7; abundance: -; v_gene: TRBV10-1; CDR3nt: TGCGCCAGCAGGGGCCTCCCTAGCTCCTACGAGCAGTACTTC; CDR3aa: CASRGLPSSYEQYF
d_gene: -; j_gene: TRBJ1-5; abundance: -; v_gene: TRBV7-2; CDR3nt: TGTGCCAGCACCCCGGGCGGCTCCAGCAATCAGCCCCAGCATTTT; CDR3aa: CASTPGGSSNQPQHF
d_gene: -; j_gene: TRBJ1-5; abundance: -; v_gene: TRBV28; CDR3nt: TGTGCCAGCAGTCCCAGGGTAGGAGGCAATCAGCCCCAGCATTTT; CDR3aa: CASSPRVGGNQPQHF
d_gene: TRBD2; j_gene: TRBJ2-1; abundance: once; v_gene: TRBV6-2/TRBV6-3; CDR3nt: TGTGCCAGCAGTTGGACTAGCGGGTACAATGAGCAGTTCTTC; CDR3aa: CASSWTSGYNEQFF
d_gene: -; j_gene: TRBJ1-1; abundance: -; v_gene: TRBV5-6; CDR3nt: TGTGCCAGCAGCTTCGGACAGACGAGTACTGAAGCTTTCTTT; CDR3aa: CASSFGQTSTEAFF
d_gene: -; j_gene: TRBJ1-4; abundance: -; v_gene: TRBV28; CDR3nt: TGTGCCAGCAGTTACGGGGGTGCAACTAATGAAAAACTGTTTTTT; CDR3aa: CASSYGGATNEKLFF
d_gene: TRBD1; j_gene: TRBJ2-6; abundance: -; v_gene: TRBV7-3; CDR3nt: TGTGCCAGCAGCTTATATCCCCTCGGACAGGTCTCAAACTCTGGGGCCAACGTCCTGACTTTC; CDR3aa: CASSLYPLGQVSNSGANVLTF
d_gene: -; j_gene: TRBJ1-1; abundance: -; v_gene: TRBV10-3; CDR3nt: TGTGCCATCAGTGGGGACCTTATGAACACTGAAGCTTTCTTT; CDR3aa: CAISGDLMNTEAFF
d_gene: -; j_gene: TRBJ1-4; abundance: -; v_gene: TRBV29-1; CDR3nt: TGCAGCGTTGAAGAGGGGGGTGAAAAACTGTTTTTT; CDR3aa: CSVEEGGEKLFF
d_gene: TRBD2; j_gene: TRBJ2-7; abundance: -; v_gene: TRBV6-6; CDR3nt: TGTGCCAGCAGAATTGGGACTAGCGTATCCTACGAGCAGTACTTC; CDR3aa: CASRIGTSVSYEQYF
d_gene: -; j_gene: TRBJ2-1; abundance: -; v_gene: TRBV7-9; CDR3nt: TGTGCCAGCAGCTTAGCTGGGCTAGCCGAGGGCGTTTTTTACAATGAGCAGTTCTTC; CDR3aa: CASSLAGLAEGVFYNEQFF
d_gene: TRBD2; j_gene: TRBJ2-7; abundance: -; v_gene: TRBV6-2/TRBV6-3; CDR3nt: TGTGCCAGCAGTTACTCGGGGACTAGACCCTACGAGCAGTACTTC; CDR3aa: CASSYSGTRPYEQYF
d_gene: -; j_gene: TRBJ1-3; abundance: once; v_gene: TRBV5-1; CDR3nt: TGCGCCAGCGGAGAGGGAGGGACTGGAAACACCATATATTTT; CDR3aa: CASGEGGTGNTIYF
d_gene: TRBD2; j_gene: TRBJ2-1; abundance: -; v_gene: TRBV24-1; CDR3nt: TGTGCCACCAGTGACCCTAGCGGGACTACGTACAATGAGCAGTTCTTC; CDR3aa: CATSDPSGTTYNEQFF
d_gene: -; j_gene: TRBJ2-2; abundance: -; v_gene: TRBV7-8; CDR3nt: TGTGCCAGCAGCTTAGGTGTTAACACCGGGGAGCTGTTTTTT; CDR3aa: CASSLGVNTGELFF
d_gene: TRBD1; j_gene: TRBJ1-4; abundance: -; v_gene: TRBV5-6; CDR3nt: TGTGCCAGCAGCCTCGGACAGGGAACTAATGAAAAACTGTTTTTT; CDR3aa: CASSLGQGTNEKLFF
d_gene: TRBD2; j_gene: TRBJ2-2; abundance: -; v_gene: TRBV9; CDR3nt: TGTGCCAGCAGCGTAGACGGGAGGAGTACCGGGGAGCTGTTTTTT; CDR3aa: CASSVDGRSTGELFF
d_gene: -; j_gene: TRBJ2-6; abundance: -; v_gene: TRBV6-5; CDR3nt: TGTGCCAGCAGTTACTCTGGCTTCGGGGCCAACGTCCTGACTTTC; CDR3aa: CASSYSGFGANVLTF
d_gene: -; j_gene: TRBJ1-2; abundance: -; v_gene: TRBV7-2; CDR3nt: TGTGCCAGCAGCAGAGACAGAGCTAACTATGGCTACACCTTC; CDR3aa: CASSRDRANYGYTF
d_gene: -; j_gene: TRBJ2-7; abundance: -; v_gene: TRBV6-2/TRBV6-3; CDR3nt: TGTGCCAGCAGTCCCCTGAACGAGCAGTACTTC; CDR3aa: CASSPLNEQYF
d_gene: TRBD1; j_gene: TRBJ1-6; abundance: -; v_gene: TRBV15; CDR3nt: TGTGCCACCAGCAGAGGGGGACAGTATAATTCACCCCTCCACTTT; CDR3aa: CATSRGGQYNSPLHF